This paragraph covers one T cell receptor (beta chain) sequence. Its specificity is not known. These data come from a study of graft-versus-host responses after intestinal transplantation. On the study more broadly: Every one of the recipients received anti-thymocyte globulin induction and afterwards took tacrolimus and steroids for 3 to 4 years.

TCRdb's table, derived via immunoSEQ multiplex PCR, lists solely in-frame clones and lacks some. The sample comprises about 86,000 clones, about 87% of which are singletons, and 0.28% rests with the top ten. Whole-study findings and limits: Across patients carrying graft-donor T cell macrochimerism, allografts held high graft-versus-host to host-versus-graft clonal ratios.

Germline assignment: CDR1 MNHNS and CDR2 SASEGT. V was shortened by 6 bases and J by 4 bases, with 18 bases between the two germline ends. CDR3 length: 15 amino acids. Source: unstimulated CD4+ T cells sorted from spleen or lymph node cells, taken before transplant. This TCR was recovered from a human donor who was the organ donor for an intestinal transplant. This sequence joins TRBV6-1 and TRBJ1-1; D not resolved. The CDR3 DNA reads TGTGCCAGCAGCGTTCACACCAACCTCGCCACTGAAGCTTTCTTT. Its translation is CASSVHTNLATEAFF.